Sequencing of this T cell receptor beta chain was carried out in a study of T cells in women clearing cervical HPV infection. Study results and caveats: Richness plus V gene abundances separated cases from controls with AUC around 0.8.

About this clone itself: Its antigen is as yet unknown.

Repertoires were generated with immunoSEQ multiplex PCR, while TCRdb's copy carries only in-frame clones and drops some. The sample table includes about 22,000 clones. Material for sequencing was blood buffy coat. This receptor was identified in a woman between 18 and 70 years old with a cervical HPV16 infection that either progressed to CIN3+ or cleared (not recorded which).

The CDR3 is CASSLSSYNEQFF. Incomplete CDR3 DNA: TGTGCCAGCAGTCTAAGCTCCTACAATGAG. The chain employs TRBV6-2 or TRBV6-3 and TRBJ2-1; D remains unclear. The CDR3 end falls 3 residues outside the read, so it is completed with the germline J gene. This CDR3 contains 13 residues. The germline CDR1 and CDR2 sequences are MNHEY and SVGEGT. Trimming removed 5 bases from V and 0 bases from J, with 5 bases in between.